The clone carrying this T cell receptor (beta chain) was observed a few times. Its antigen is undetermined. This sample was taken from a study of post-analysis software for immune sequencing data. The germline V gene encodes CDR1 SGHRS and CDR2 YFSETQ. Trimming removed 3 bases at V and 1 base at J, with 16 bases between. The CDR3 sequence is 16 residues long. Study-level findings and limits: Roughly 5 TRBV segments occurring more often in patients than controls included TRBV5-6, TRBV5-1 and TRBV20-1.

Unique molecular identifiers were present in the TCR beta cDNA libraries. TCRdb redid the calling of the PCR reads with MiXCR, one entry per CDR3 protein. Seen here are fewer than 550,000 distinct CDR3 sequences, about a third observed once, and the top ten hold around 6.1%. This sequence joins TRBV5-1 and TRBJ1-1; D possibly corresponds to TRBD1 (5 bases). This TCR was recovered from a girl aged 2 to 17 with multiple sclerosis. Sequencing was carried out using blood. The CDR3, as DNA: TGCGCCAGCAGCTCCCTACCCTCTACAGGGAACACTGAAGCTTTCTTT. Its translation: CASSSLPSTGNTEAFF.